The 2 T cell receptor beta chains reported below all come from one sample, sequenced in a study of T-cell reconstitution after alpha-beta-depleted transplantation in children. The library targeted TCRbeta and was prepared with unique molecular identifiers. From the PCR reads, TCRdb called clonotypes with MiXCR, one entry per CDR3 protein. The table has approximately 500,000 distinct CDR3 sequences, 25% to 30% seen once. The specimen comprised PBMCs, sampled before TCRalphabeta/CD19-depleted stem cell transplant. The receptors here all came from a boy under three years old with Wiskott-Aldrich syndrome, due to receive a stem cell transplant.

V usage is TRBV3-1 and J usage is TRBJ1-1; D is unresolved. The CDR3 spans 13 residues. V was shortened by 0 bases and J by 4 bases, with 6 bases between the two germline ends. Looked up from germline, CDR1 is LGHDT and CDR2 is YNNKEL (reference sequence). CDR3: CASSQEYSTEAFF. The CDR3 DNA sequence: TGTGCCAGCAGCCAAGAATACTCCACTGAAGCTTTCTTT.

This clonotype was counted at least ten times. This chain joins TRBV24-1 and TRBJ2-1, with 8 bases lining up with TRBD2. V shed 9 bases and J 8 bases; nucleotides not matched to a gene: 11. The CDR3 is 14 amino acids. Germline V gene sequence: CDR1 KGHDR, CDR2 SFDVKD. CDR3 loop: CATGASGSSDEQFF. CDR3 DNA: TGTGCCACCGGGGCCAGCGGGAGTTCCGATGAGCAGTTCTTC.